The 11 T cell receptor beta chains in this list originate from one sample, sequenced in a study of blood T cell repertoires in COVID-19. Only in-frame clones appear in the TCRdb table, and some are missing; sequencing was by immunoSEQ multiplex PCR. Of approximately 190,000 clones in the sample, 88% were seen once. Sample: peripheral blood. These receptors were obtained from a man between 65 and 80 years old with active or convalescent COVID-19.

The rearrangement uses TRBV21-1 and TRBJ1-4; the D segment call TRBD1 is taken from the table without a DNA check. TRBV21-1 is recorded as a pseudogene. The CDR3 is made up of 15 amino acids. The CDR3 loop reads CASSNKGATNEKLFF. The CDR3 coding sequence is TGTGCCAGCAGCAATAAGGGGGCGACTAATGAAAAACTGTTTTTT.

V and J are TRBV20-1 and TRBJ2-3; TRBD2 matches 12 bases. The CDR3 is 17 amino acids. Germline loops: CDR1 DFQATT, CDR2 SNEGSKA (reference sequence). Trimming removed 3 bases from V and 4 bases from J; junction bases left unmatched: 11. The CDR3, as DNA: TGCAGTGCTAGTTTCCTAGCGGGGGGGCTGCGCGCAGATACGCAGTATTTT. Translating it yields CSASFLAGGLRADTQYF.

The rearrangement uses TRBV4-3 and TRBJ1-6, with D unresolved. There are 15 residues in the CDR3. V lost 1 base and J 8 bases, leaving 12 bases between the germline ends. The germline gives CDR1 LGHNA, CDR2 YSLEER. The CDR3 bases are TGCGCCAGCAGCCAAGCGAAAGTAGCGGATTCACCCCTCCACTTT. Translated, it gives CASSQAKVADSPLHF.

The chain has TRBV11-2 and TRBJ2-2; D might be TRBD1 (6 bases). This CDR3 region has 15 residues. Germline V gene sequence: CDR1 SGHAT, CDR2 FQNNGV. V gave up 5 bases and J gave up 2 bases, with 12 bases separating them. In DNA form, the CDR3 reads TGTGCCAGCAGCCGGACAGTATTCAACACCGGGGAGCTGTTTTTT. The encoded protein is CASSRTVFNTGELFF.

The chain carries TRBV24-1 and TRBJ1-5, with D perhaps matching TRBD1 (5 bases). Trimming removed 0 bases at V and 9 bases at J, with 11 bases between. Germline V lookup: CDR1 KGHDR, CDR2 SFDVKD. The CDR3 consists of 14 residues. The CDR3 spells CATSDLSDTSPQHF. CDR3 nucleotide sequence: TGTGCCACCAGTGATTTGTCGGACACCTCGCCCCAGCATTTT.

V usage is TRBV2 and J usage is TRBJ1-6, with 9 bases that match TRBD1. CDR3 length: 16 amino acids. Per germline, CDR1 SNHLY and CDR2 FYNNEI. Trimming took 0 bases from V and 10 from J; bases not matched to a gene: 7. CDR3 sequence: CASSEAGTGFRSPLHF. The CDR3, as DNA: TGTGCCAGCAGTGAAGCTGGGACAGGGTTTCGCTCACCCCTCCACTTT.

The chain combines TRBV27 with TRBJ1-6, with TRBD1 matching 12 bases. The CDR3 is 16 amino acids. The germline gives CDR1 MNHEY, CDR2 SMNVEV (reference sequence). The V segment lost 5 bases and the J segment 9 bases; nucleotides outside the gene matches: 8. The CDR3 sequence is CASSPEGTGGLSPLHF. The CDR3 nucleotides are TGTGCCAGCAGTCCAGAGGGGACAGGGGGCCTTTCACCCCTCCACTTT.

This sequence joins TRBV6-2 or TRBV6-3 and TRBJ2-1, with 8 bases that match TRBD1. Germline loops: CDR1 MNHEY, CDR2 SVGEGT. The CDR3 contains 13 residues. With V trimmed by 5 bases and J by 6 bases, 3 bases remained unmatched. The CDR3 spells CASSTGTGNEQFF. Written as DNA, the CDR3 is TGTGCCAGCAGTACCGGGACAGGCAATGAGCAGTTCTTC.

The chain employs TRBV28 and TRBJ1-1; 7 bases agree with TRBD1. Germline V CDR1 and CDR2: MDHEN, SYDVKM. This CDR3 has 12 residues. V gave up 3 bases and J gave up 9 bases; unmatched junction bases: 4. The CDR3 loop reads CASSFRTGQAFF. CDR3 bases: TGTGCCAGCAGTTTTCGGACAGGACAAGCTTTCTTT.

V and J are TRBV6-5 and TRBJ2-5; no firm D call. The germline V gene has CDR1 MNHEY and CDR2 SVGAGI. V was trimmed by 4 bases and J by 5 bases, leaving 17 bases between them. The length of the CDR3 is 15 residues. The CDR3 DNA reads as TGTGCCAGCAGTTTCACCAGGTGGGCTCTGGAGACCCAGTACTTC. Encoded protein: CASSFTRWALETQYF.

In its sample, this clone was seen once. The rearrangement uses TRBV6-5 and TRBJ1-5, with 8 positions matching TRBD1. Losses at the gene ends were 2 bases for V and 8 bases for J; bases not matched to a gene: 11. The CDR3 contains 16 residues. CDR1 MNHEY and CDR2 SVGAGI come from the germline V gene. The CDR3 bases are TGTGCCAGCAGTTACCCAAGGGACAGGACTAGCGAGCCCCAGCATTTT. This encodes CASSYPRDRTSEPQHF.